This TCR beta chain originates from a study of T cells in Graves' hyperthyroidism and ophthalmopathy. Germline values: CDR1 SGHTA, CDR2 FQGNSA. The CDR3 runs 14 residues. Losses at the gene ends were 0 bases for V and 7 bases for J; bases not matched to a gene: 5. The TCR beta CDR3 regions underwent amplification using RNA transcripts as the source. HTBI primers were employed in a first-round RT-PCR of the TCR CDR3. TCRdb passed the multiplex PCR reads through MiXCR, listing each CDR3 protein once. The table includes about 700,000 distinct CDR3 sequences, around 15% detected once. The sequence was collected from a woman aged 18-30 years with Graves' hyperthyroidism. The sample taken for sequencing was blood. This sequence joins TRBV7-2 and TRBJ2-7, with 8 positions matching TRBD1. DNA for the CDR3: TGTGCCAGCAGCTTAGCGCCCAGGGGGCAAGAGCAGTACTTC. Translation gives CASSLAPRGQEQYF.